This is a list of T cell receptor beta chains from one sample in a study of PD-L1 blockade in urothelial cancer. The table came from immunoSEQ multiplex PCR; TCRdb's copy has only in-frame clones and leaves some out. The repertoire holds around 130,000 clones, with roughly 84% as singletons. Sequencing used PBMCs, obtained around atezolizumab (anti-PD-L1) treatment. These receptors all stem from a man between 50 and 59 years old with urothelial cancer. Each CDR3 is given with its conserved first and last residue. The order of the fields is clone size, V gene, D gene, J gene, CDR3 protein, CDR3 DNA. The D gene is left open where the match is weak. Clone size appears in some rows only: once, few, many, or a class for an expanded clone.

.	TRBV6-1	.	TRBJ1-5	CASRPGVYSNQPQHF	TGTGCCAGCAGGCCAGGGGTTTATAGCAATCAGCCCCAGCATTTT
.	TRBV6-5	.	TRBJ2-7	CASSQYRVGYEQYF	TGTGCCAGCAGTCAATACAGGGTAGGGTACGAGCAGTACTTC
.	TRBV10-3	.	TRBJ2-7	CAISDGGASYEQYF	TGTGCCATCAGTGATGGCGGGGCCTCCTACGAGCAGTACTTC
.	TRBV23-1	.	TRBJ1-5	CASSQAGVSQPQHF	TGCGCCAGCAGTCAGGCAGGGGTGAGTCAGCCCCAGCATTTT
.	TRBV2	.	TRBJ2-3	CASRAEDTQYF	TGTGCCAGCAGAGCGGAGGATACGCAGTATTTT
.	TRBV25-1	.	TRBJ1-2	CASPSDAGYTF	TGTGCCAGCCCCAGTGATGCTGGCTACACCTTC
once	TRBV6-5	.	TRBJ1-3	CASSLGGMLGNTIYF	TGTGCCAGCAGTCTCGGGGGGATGCTCGGAAACACCATATATTTT
.	TRBV4-1	TRBD2	TRBJ2-3	CASSQTLAGPFSGTDTQYF	TGCGCCAGCAGCCAAACACTAGCGGGGCCGTTCTCGGGCACAGATACGCAGTATTTT
.	TRBV5-1	TRBD2	TRBJ2-7	CASSLVAGAGEQYF	TGCGCCAGCAGCTTGGTAGCGGGAGCGGGGGAGCAGTACTTC
.	TRBV7-6	.	TRBJ2-3	CASSPYTGTDTQYF	TGTGCCAGCAGCCCGTATACGGGCACAGATACGCAGTATTTT
.	TRBV6-6	.	TRBJ2-7	CASSYRGAGNEQYF	TGTGCCAGCAGTTATCGGGGGGCGGGGAACGAGCAGTACTTC
once	TRBV28	.	TRBJ2-1	CASSLMNSYNEQFF	TGTGCCAGCAGTCTAATGAATTCCTACAATGAGCAGTTCTTC
once	TRBV18	TRBD2	TRBJ2-7	CASSHTGTSQPEQYF	TGTGCCAGCTCACACACCGGGACTAGCCAGCCCGAGCAGTACTTC
.	TRBV7-9	.	TRBJ2-3	CASSFLALITDTQYF	TGTGCCAGCAGCTTCCTTGCGCTGATAACAGATACGCAGTATTTT
.	TRBV7-2	TRBD1	TRBJ2-4	CASRDRTPDIQYF	TGTGCCAGCAGGGACAGGACCCCAGACATTCAGTACTTC
once	TRBV5-4	TRBD1	TRBJ1-4	CASSSTGGPNEKLFF	TGTGCCAGCAGTTCTACAGGGGGCCCTAATGAAAAACTGTTTTTT
.	TRBV28	.	TRBJ2-1	CASSLPLLVGSPNEQFF	TGTGCCAGCAGTTTACCCCTTTTGGTCGGGAGTCCCAATGAGCAGTTCTTC
.	TRBV7-9	TRBD1	TRBJ1-4	CASSLTGYEKLFF	TGTGCCAGCAGCTTGACAGGGTACGAAAAACTGTTTTTT
.	TRBV7-3	.	TRBJ2-1	CASSPGGYNEQFF	TGTGCCAGCAGCCCAGGGGGGTACAATGAGCAGTTCTTC
.	TRBV6-5	TRBD2	TRBJ2-1	CASSYRGLAVYNEQFF	TGTGCCAGCAGTTACCGAGGACTAGCGGTTTACAATGAGCAGTTCTTC
.	TRBV14	.	TRBJ2-7	CASSQFYGARGEQYF	TGTGCCAGCAGCCAATTTTACGGGGCGCGGGGTGAGCAGTACTTC
.	TRBV11-2	TRBD1	TRBJ1-2	CASSLGSGQIYGYTF	TGTGCCAGCAGCTTAGGGTCGGGACAGATTTATGGCTACACCTTC
.	TRBV2	.	TRBJ2-6	CASKLHSGANVLTF	TGTGCCAGCAAGCTTCACTCTGGGGCCAACGTCCTGACTTTC
.	TRBV5-6	TRBD1	TRBJ2-1	CASSSTGESSYNEQFF	TGTGCCAGCAGCTCGACAGGGGAAAGCTCCTACAATGAGCAGTTCTTC
.	TRBV19	.	TRBJ1-1	CASSKQGRNTEAFF	TGTGCCAGTAGTAAGCAGGGCCGGAACACTGAAGCTTTCTTT
.	TRBV29-1	TRBD1	TRBJ2-6	CSVEEPGTEATGANVLTF	TGCAGCGTTGAAGAACCCGGGACAGAAGCGACTGGGGCCAACGTCCTGACTTTC
.	TRBV27	.	TRBJ1-3	CASSLLAGPGNTIYF	TGTGCCAGCAGTTTACTAGCCGGGCCTGGAAACACCATATATTTT
.	TRBV27	TRBD1	TRBJ2-7	CASSLSGQYEQYF	TGTGCCAGCAGTTTATCGGGACAGTACGAGCAGTACTTC
.	TRBV6-6	.	TRBJ1-3	CASSPMEGGLGNTIYF	TGTGCCAGCAGTCCCATGGAGGGAGGTCTCGGAAACACCATATATTTT
.	TRBV7-9	.	TRBJ1-1	CASSSLRLAPQGTEAFF	TGTGCCAGCAGCTCCCTCAGACTCGCCCCCCAGGGCACTGAAGCTTTCTTT
.	TRBV29-1	.	TRBJ2-7	CSVGSGQSYEQYF	TGCAGCGTTGGATCAGGGCAATCCTACGAGCAGTACTTC
.	TRBV7-2	TRBD2	TRBJ2-1	CASSLARSGVFNEQFF	TGTGCCAGCAGCTTAGCGCGAAGCGGGGTATTCAATGAGCAGTTCTTC
.	TRBV6-1	.	TRBJ1-1	CASKEPYRDTEAFF	TGTGCCAGCAAGGAACCCTACCGGGACACTGAAGCTTTCTTT
once	TRBV30	.	TRBJ2-1	CAWRGGYSYNEQFF	TGTGCCTGGAGGGGGGGATACTCCTACAATGAGCAGTTCTTC
.	TRBV6-1	TRBD1	TRBJ2-2	CASSVRQGANTGELFF	TGTGCCAGCAGTGTCAGACAGGGGGCGAACACCGGGGAGCTGTTTTTT
.	TRBV11-3	TRBD1	TRBJ1-2	CASSFKPVGTGGYGYTF	TGTGCCAGCAGCTTCAAACCCGTCGGGACAGGGGGCTATGGCTACACCTTC
.	TRBV7-3	TRBD2	TRBJ2-5	CASSLYGTTETQYF	TGTGCCAGCAGCTTATACGGGACTACAGAGACCCAGTACTTC
few	TRBV2	TRBD1	TRBJ1-1	CASSPQGVKAEAFF	TGTGCCAGCAGCCCACAGGGGGTTAAGGCTGAAGCTTTCTTT
.	TRBV5-4	.	TRBJ2-7	CASSPPGVPYEQYF	TGTGCCAGCAGCCCCCCCGGAGTACCCTACGAGCAGTACTTC
.	TRBV28	.	TRBJ1-5	CASSFSLGNQPQHF	TGTGCCAGCAGTTTTAGTTTGGGCAATCAGCCCCAGCATTTT
.	TRBV18	.	TRBJ1-2	CASKKTGPASSSYGYTF	TGTGCCAGCAAGAAAACAGGCCCCGCATCCTCATCGTATGGCTACACCTTC
.	TRBV4-1	.	TRBJ2-5	CASSHQGSETQYF	TGCGCCAGCAGCCATCAGGGATCGGAGACCCAGTACTTC
.	TRBV7-9	.	TRBJ2-7	CASSFRDSYEQYF	TGTGCCAGCAGCTTCAGGGATTCCTACGAGCAGTACTTC
.	TRBV19	.	TRBJ2-3	CASSTIQKTDTQYF	TGTGCCAGTAGTACTATTCAAAAAACAGATACGCAGTATTTT
.	TRBV6-4	.	TRBJ2-3	CASSEGPDTQYF	TGTGCCAGCAGTGAGGGCCCAGATACGCAGTATTTT
.	TRBV5-6	.	TRBJ1-5	CASSFQGIGNQPQHF	TGTGCCAGCAGCTTTCAGGGGATCGGCAATCAGCCCCAGCATTTT
.	TRBV19	TRBD2	TRBJ2-7	CASSSMTSGSYEQYF	TGTGCCAGTAGCTCCATGACTAGCGGGAGCTACGAGCAGTACTTC
few	TRBV7-9	.	TRBJ1-1	CASSLDGGHTEAFF	TGTGCCAGCAGCTTAGATGGAGGTCACACTGAAGCTTTCTTT
.	TRBV9	.	TRBJ2-1	CASSVAGGSYNEQFF	TGTGCCAGCAGCGTAGCCGGAGGGTCGTACAATGAGCAGTTCTTC
.	TRBV11-1	.	TRBJ1-6	CASSLGQGYSPLHF	TGTGCCAGCAGCTTGGGTCAGGGTTATTCACCCCTCCACTTT
once	TRBV5-4	.	TRBJ2-1	CASSLGGSKGEQFF	TGTGCCAGCAGCCTAGGGGGTAGCAAGGGTGAGCAGTTCTTC
.	TRBV5-1	.	TRBJ2-5	CASSQGGSQETQYF	TGCGCCAGCAGCCAGGGGGGAAGCCAAGAGACCCAGTACTTC
.	TRBV14	TRBD2	TRBJ2-5	CASSPRLAGGETQYF	TGTGCCAGCAGCCCTCGGCTAGCGGGAGGAGAGACCCAGTACTTC
once	TRBV28	.	TRBJ1-6	CASSSVRNSPLHF	TGTGCCAGCAGTTCGGTGCGTAATTCACCCCTCCACTTT
.	TRBV5-1	TRBD1	TRBJ1-1	CASSLRGQGEDEAFF	TGCGCCAGCAGCTTGAGGGGACAGGGAGAAGATGAAGCTTTCTTT
.	TRBV10-3	TRBD1	TRBJ2-7	CAIRDRDRAAYEQYF	TGTGCCATCAGGGACCGGGACAGGGCCGCCTACGAGCAGTACTTC
.	TRBV28	TRBD1	TRBJ1-2	CASSPAGQGPRYGYTF	TGTGCCAGCAGTCCGGCGGGACAGGGACCCCGCTATGGCTACACCTTC
.	TRBV7-6	.	TRBJ2-7	CASSVTYEQYF	TGTGCCAGCAGCGTCACCTACGAGCAGTACTTC
few	TRBV6-6	TRBD1	TRBJ1-1	CASSASGTGGTEAFF	TGTGCCAGCAGTGCGTCCGGGACAGGGGGCACTGAAGCTTTCTTT